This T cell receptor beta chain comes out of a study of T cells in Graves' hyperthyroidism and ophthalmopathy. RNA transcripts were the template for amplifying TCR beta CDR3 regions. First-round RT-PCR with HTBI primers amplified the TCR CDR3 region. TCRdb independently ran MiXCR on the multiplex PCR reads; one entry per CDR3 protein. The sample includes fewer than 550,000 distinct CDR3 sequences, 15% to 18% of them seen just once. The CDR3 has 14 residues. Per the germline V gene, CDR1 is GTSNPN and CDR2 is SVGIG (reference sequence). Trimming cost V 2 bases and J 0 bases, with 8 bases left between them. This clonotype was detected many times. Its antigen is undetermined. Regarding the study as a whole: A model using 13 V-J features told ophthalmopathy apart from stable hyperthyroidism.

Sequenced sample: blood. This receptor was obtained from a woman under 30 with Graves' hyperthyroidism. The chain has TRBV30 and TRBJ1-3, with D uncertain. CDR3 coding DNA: TGTGCCTGGAGTTGGCAGTCCTCTGGAAACACCATATATTTT. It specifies CAWSWQSSGNTIYF.